Following are 26 T cell receptor beta chains from one sample sequenced in a study of cytotoxic CD8 clonotypes in ibrutinib-treated CLL. Produced via immunoSEQ multiplex PCR; TCRdb's table is partial and in-frame only. This table holds over 75,000 clones, about 78% found once. The sequences come from PBMCs, collected after 12 months of ibrutinib treatment. These receptors came from a human donor with chronic lymphocytic leukemia.

V is TRBV9 and J is TRBJ2-3; the match to TRBD2 covers 14 bases. Germline V gene sequence: CDR1 SGDLS, CDR2 YYNGEE. This CDR3 is 16 amino acids long. V was clipped by 5 bases and J by 5 bases; unmatched bases: 7. CDR3: CASREGLAGALDTQYF. DNA of the CDR3: TGTGCCAGCAGGGAGGGACTAGCGGGGGCCCTAGATACGCAGTATTTT.

The chain uses TRBV6-1 and TRBJ2-1; perhaps TRBD1 as D (5 bases). Trimming removed 1 base from V and 4 bases from J, with 11 bases in between. The CDR3 spans 15 residues. CDR1 is MNHNS and CDR2 is SASEGT in the germline V gene. The DNA for the CDR3 is TGTGCCAGCAGTGAAGGGCAGGGTGGATACAATGAGCAGTTCTTC. Translation: CASSEGQGGYNEQFF.

The chain carries TRBV28 and TRBJ2-1; no clear D. The CDR3 length is 12 residues. Trimming cost V 6 bases and J 8 bases, with 11 bases left between them. From germline, CDR1 is MDHEN and CDR2 SYDVKM. The CDR3 here is CASSLYVHEQFF. CDR3 nucleotides: TGTGCCAGCAGCCTCTACGTCCATGAGCAGTTCTTC. The complete variable domain, with remaining parts taken from reference TRBV28 and TRBJ2-1, reads DVKVTQSSRYLVKRTGEKVFLECVQDMDHENMFWYRQDPGLGLRLIYFSYDVKMKEKGDIPEGYSVSREKKERFSLILESASTNQTSMYLCASSLYVHEQFFGPGTRLTVL.

This chain links TRBV5-6 with TRBJ1-5; 9 bases match TRBD1. The CDR3 is made up of 15 amino acids. Looked up from germline, CDR1 is SGHDT and CDR2 is YYEEEE. J was trimmed by 5 bases and V by 4 bases; bases with no gene match: 7. In nucleotides, the CDR3 is TGTGCCAGCAGCCTCCTGGACAGGGGCGATCAGCCCCAGCATTTT. It codes for CASSLLDRGDQPQHF.

The rearrangement uses TRBV30 and TRBJ2-5, with D possibly being TRBD2 (6 bases). Trimming stripped 5 bases from V and 5 bases from J, with 9 bases between. The germline V gene encodes CDR1 GTSNPN and CDR2 SVGIG (reference sequence). The CDR3 is 11 residues long. The CDR3, as DNA: TGTGCCTGGGGGGGGAGGGAGACCCAGTACTTC. Its translation is CAWGGRETQYF.

The V and J genes are TRBV7-3 and TRBJ2-3; 10 bases fit TRBD2. The V gene end was trimmed by 2 bases and the J gene end by 2 bases; junction bases not matched to a gene: 4. CDR1 SGHTA and CDR2 FQGTGA come from the germline V gene. The CDR3 runs 16 residues. DNA of the CDR3: TGTGCCAGCAGCTTAGGGCTAGCGGGGGTCACAGATACGCAGTATTTT. It encodes CASSLGLAGVTDTQYF. The full variable domain, with the rest looked up from reference TRBV7-3 and TRBJ2-3, is GAGVSQTPSNKVTEKGKYVELRCDPISGHTALYWYRQSLGQGPEFLIYFQGTGAADDSGLPNDRFFAVRPEGSVSTLKIQRTERGDSAVYLCASSLGLAGVTDTQYFGPGTRLTVL.

The chain is built from TRBV5-4 and TRBJ2-5, with 9 bases aligning to TRBD1. The CDR3 spans 16 residues. From germline, CDR1 is SGHNT and CDR2 YYREEE (reference sequence). V shed 2 bases and J 4 bases; nucleotides not matched to a gene: 9. The CDR3 DNA reads TGTGCCAGCAGCTTCAGTACAGGGGGCAAAGGAGAGACCCAGTACTTC. It specifies CASSFSTGGKGETQYF.

This clone appeared once. This chain links TRBV5-1 with TRBJ2-1; tentative D call: TRBD2 (6 bases). The ends were cut back, 1 base at V and 5 bases at J, with 13 bases in the middle. The CDR3 length is 15 residues. Looked up from germline, CDR1 is SGHRS and CDR2 is YFSETQ. The CDR3 bases are TGCGCCAGCAGCTTGAGGGACTGGAAGGACAATGAGCAGTTCTTC. It encodes CASSLRDWKDNEQFF.

Only one count was recorded for this clone. The J gene is TRBJ2-7, the V gene TRBV6-6, with a weak D call TRBD2 (7 bases). There are 15 residues in the CDR3. Per the germline V gene, CDR1 is MNHNY and CDR2 is SVGAGI (reference sequence). The V gene lost 6 bases and the J gene lost 5 bases, with 20 bases spanning the gap. The CDR3: CASRGDYRGADEQYF. The CDR3 DNA sequence: TGTGCCAGCAGGGGAGATTACCGGGGGGCAGACGAGCAGTACTTC.

The rearrangement links TRBV10-3 to TRBJ2-7; D is possibly TRBD1 (6 bases). Germline loops: CDR1 ENHRY, CDR2 SYGVKD. The V end was cut by 4 bases, the J end by 2 bases, with 12 bases between. This CDR3 comprises 14 residues. The CDR3 spells CAISAEGGTYEQYF. The CDR3 DNA reads as TGTGCCATCAGTGCTGAAGGGGGTACCTACGAGCAGTACTTC.

V is TRBV18 and J is TRBJ2-7, with 10 bases that match TRBD1. The CDR3 has 15 residues. CDR1 is KGHSH and CDR2 is LQKENI in the germline V gene. With V trimmed by 3 bases and J by 8 bases, 10 bases remained unmatched. Written as DNA, the CDR3 is TGTGCCAGCTCACCGCCGGGACAGGGGAACTTAAAGCAGTACTTC. It specifies CASSPPGQGNLKQYF.

The V call is TRBV29-1, the J call TRBJ2-1; 11 bases fit TRBD1. This CDR3 comprises 13 residues. Unmatched junction bases numbered 6, after V lost 8 bases and J lost 6 bases. The V gene's germline CDR1 is SQVTM and CDR2 ANQGSEA. The CDR3 bases are TGCAGCTTCCGGGACAGGGGGTTCAATGAGCAGTTCTTC. As protein: CSFRDRGFNEQFF.

This chain links TRBV19 with TRBJ1-1; 9 positions agree with TRBD1. The germline CDR1 and CDR2 sequences are LNHDA and SQIVND (reference sequence). The V and J ends lost 3 bases and 5 bases, in that order; junction bases with no gene match: 1. The CDR3 runs 13 residues. The CDR3 loop is CASSIDRGTEAFF. The CDR3 DNA is TGTGCCAGTAGTATCGACAGGGGGACTGAAGCTTTCTTT.

J is TRBJ2-7 and V is TRBV10-1; the D gene could be TRBD1 or TRBD2 (5 bases each). The germline V and J ends were trimmed by 0 bases and 6 bases, with 9 bases remaining between them. The germline CDR1 and CDR2 sequences are WNHNN and SYGVQD (reference sequence). The CDR3 length is 13 residues. CDR3 residues: CASSESYGTEQYF. The CDR3 nucleotides are TGCGCCAGCAGTGAGTCATACGGGACCGAGCAGTACTTC.

The CDR3 nucleotides are TGCGCCAGCAGCCCGAGCGGGGGGGCACACAATGAGCAGTTCTTC. It specifies CASSPSGGAHNEQFF. The rearrangement joins TRBV5-1 to TRBJ2-1, with TRBD2 matching 10 bases. The CDR3 runs 15 residues. V lost 4 bases and J lost 5; bases outside the gene matches: 6. Germline V gene data show CDR1 as SGHRS and CDR2 as YFSETQ.

V is TRBV6-6 and J is TRBJ1-6; D unresolved. The germline V and J ends were trimmed by 7 bases and 9 bases, with 13 bases remaining between them. Germline loops: CDR1 MNHNY, CDR2 SVGAGI (reference sequence). The CDR3 extends over 13 amino acids. The CDR3 here is CASKLIGGSPLHF. As DNA, the CDR3 is TGTGCCAGCAAACTCATAGGAGGTTCACCCCTCCACTTT.

This chain connects TRBV28 to TRBJ2-1, with 7 bases fitting TRBD2. V shed 8 bases, J shed 6 bases, and the junction held 7 bases outside the gene matches. Germline CDR1 and CDR2: MDHEN and SYDVKM. CDR3 length: 13 amino acids. The CDR3 bases are TGTGCCAGCGCAACGGGCGGGGGCAATGAGCAGTTCTTC. It codes for CASATGGGNEQFF.

The rearrangement joins TRBV6-1 to TRBJ2-5; TRBD2 aligns across 10 bases. V lost 1 base, J lost 2 bases, and 7 bases stayed unmatched. Germline CDR1 reads MNHNS; CDR2 reads SASEGT. There are 17 residues in the CDR3. The CDR3 sequence is CASSEGTERGGQETQYF. The CDR3 DNA reads as TGTGCCAGCAGTGAAGGAACGGAGCGGGGGGGACAAGAGACCCAGTACTTC.

This chain joins TRBV6-5 and TRBJ1-1; TRBD1 might be the D (6 bases). There are 13 residues in the CDR3. Germline V gene data show CDR1 as MNHEY and CDR2 as SVGAGI. V was cut by 2 bases and J by 8 bases, with 12 bases left in between. The CDR3 region is CASSYDGGQEAFF. For the CDR3, the DNA is TGTGCCAGCAGTTACGACGGGGGGCAAGAAGCTTTCTTT.

The CDR3 DNA sequence: TGTGCCAGCAGTGAAGGGCAGGGATTAAACACCATATATTTT. Protein product: CASSEGQGLNTIYF. V usage is TRBV2 and J usage is TRBJ1-3; a possible D gene is TRBD1 (5 bases). Germline-derived CDR1 and CDR2 are SNHLY and FYNNEI. The CDR3 covers 14 residues. V was pared by 1 base and J by 6 bases, with 10 bases between.

A note on this clone: The CDR3 carries no conserved terminal phenylalanine or tryptophan, so it likely arises from a read error. The limits of the CDR3 on the DNA are not certain, so only TCRdb's listed CDR3 is given. This sequence joins TRBV10-3 and TRBJ2-7; the table gives TRBD2 as D, unverified against the DNA. The V gene's germline CDR1 is ENHRY and CDR2 SYGVKD. Termini included, the CDR3 measures 9 amino acids. CDR3 loop: CAIIRGGNA.

This sequence joins TRBV7-9 and TRBJ2-5, with D possibly being TRBD2 (6 bases). V was clipped by 3 bases and J by 9 bases, with 17 bases between them. This CDR3 spans 14 amino acids. The germline gives CDR1 SEHNR, CDR2 FQNEAQ (reference sequence). The CDR3 DNA sequence: TGTGCCAGCAGCTTTCTGGGGGGAGAGGAGGCCCAGTACTTC. It is translated as CASSFLGGEEAQYF.

Details on this clone: The sample contains more than one DNA sequence encoding this CDR3. The rearrangement links TRBV6-5 to TRBJ1-1, with TRBD1 as a possible D gene (5 bases). This CDR3 has 12 residues. The germline V gene encodes CDR1 MNHEY and CDR2 SVGAGI. The ends were cut back, 8 bases at V and 1 base at J, with 8 bases in the middle. The CDR3, as DNA: TGTGCCAGCCAGGGAACGAACACTGAAGCTTTCTTT. Translated: CASQGTNTEAFF.

The rearrangement joins TRBV5-1 to TRBJ2-3, with no clear D. The CDR3 contains 15 residues. Trimming left V 1 base short and J 0 bases short, with 9 bases between. Germline V gene data show CDR1 as SGHRS and CDR2 as YFSETQ. CDR3 residues: CASSLFSSSTDTQYF. The DNA of the CDR3 is TGCGCCAGCAGCTTGTTCAGCTCTAGCACAGATACGCAGTATTTT.

The table lists this clone with a count of one. This sequence joins TRBV12-5 and TRBJ2-2; D is unclear. The CDR3 spans 14 residues. Germline CDR1 is LGHNT and CDR2 is FRNRAP. Trimming pared 0 bases from V and 3 bases from J, leaving 5 bases between. The CDR3 DNA is TGTGCTAGTGGTTTGGTAATTGACACCGGGGAGCTGTTTTTT. It translates to CASGLVIDTGELFF.

The V and J genes are TRBV7-9 and TRBJ1-4; 9 bases fit TRBD1. Germline CDR1 is SEHNR and CDR2 is FQNEAQ (reference sequence). V shed 5 bases, J shed 8 bases, and the junction held 9 bases outside the gene matches. This CDR3 has 15 amino acids. CDR3 in amino acids: CASSLRTGVVEKLFF. The CDR3 DNA is TGTGCCAGCAGCCTCCGGACAGGGGTGGTGGAAAAACTGTTTTTT.